This T cell receptor beta chain appears in the sequencing data of a study of blood T cell repertoires in COVID-19. V dropped 4 bases and J dropped 6; count of bases not matched to a gene: 12. The CDR3 sequence is 17 residues long. Germline assignment: CDR1 SGHNT and CDR2 YYREEE (reference sequence). Original analysis: Cell counts per sample came from amplifying reference gene primers. Data came from immunoSEQ multiplex PCR; TCRdb stores just in-frame clones and leaves some out. The DNA was the basis for D and trimming; V, J and clone size are from that table. The sample includes roughly 220,000 clones, around 82% of them seen just once.

The gene calls are TRBV5-4 and TRBJ2-7; 14 bases agree with TRBD2. The sequencing input was peripheral blood. This TCR came from a woman in her 30s who had recovered from COVID-19. The CDR3 is CASSQFPGLAGVGEQYF. The CDR3 DNA is TGTGCCAGCAGCCAATTCCCGGGACTAGCGGGAGTCGGCGAGCAGTACTTC.